This TCR beta chain emerged from a study of Ad26.COV2.S vaccination and SARS-CoV-2 variants. V lost 5 bases, J lost 6 bases, and 4 bases stayed unmatched. CDR3 length: 13 residues. Study results and limitations: Whether participants received vaccine or placebo, their non-spike TCR breadth was similar.

This clone has just one count. Its antigen is not identified. Treatment of the sample: some 19 received Ad26.COV2.S at low or high dose, single or two shots; 5 received placebo; per-sample allocation not given. All samples were drawn on day 63, counting from the first vaccine or placebo injection. Wuhan-strain spike was delivered by a replication-incompetent Ad26 vector. Assay: immunoSEQ multiplex PCR; the TCRdb copy retains only in-frame clones and omits some. The sample carries roughly 320,000 clones, roughly 87% recorded once. The specimen was peripheral blood, collected in a trial of Ad26.COV2.S vaccine versus placebo. The V gene is TRBV12-3 or TRBV12-4, the J gene TRBJ1-2; 9 bases agree with TRBD1. The receptor was isolated from a person between 18 and 65 years old who received the Ad26.COV2.S COVID-19 vaccine or a placebo. The CDR3 bases are TGTGCCAGCAGTCAAGGGACAGGGAATGGCTACACCTTC. This translates into CASSQGTGNGYTF.